The entry below describes one TCR beta chain. The clone's antigen remains unknown. Base quality data are lacking; no much larger clone is found one base away. TCRdb records Illumina HiSeq 2500 as the sequencer. TCR beta libraries were prepared by quantitative 5'-RACE with molecular barcodes. The authors' pipeline ran thus. A new computational method based on a probabilistic model of VDJ rearrangement was used to identify disease-linked TCR variants. In TCRdb, the public reads were trimmed at Q25 with fastp and aligned with MiXCR, with productive beta chains retained. Records with the same CDR3 protein are collapsed into one entry carrying the most frequent genes and DNA. V and J calls and clone size were set by TCRdb, not the authors. The sample has about 440,000 distinct CDR3 sequences on record, roughly 15% of them singletons. Approximately 1% of the sample is held by the ten biggest clonotypes. From cysteine to phenylalanine, the CDR3 is 16 amino acids long. Only CDR3 DNA is held: 48 bases, read in frame from base 1. The germline V gene encodes CDR1 LGHNA and CDR2 YSLEER. The trim is 4 bases for V and 1 base for J, with a gap of 16 bases between the germline ends.

The sample originates from a study of CD8 T cells in ankylosing spondylitis (dated by TCRdb to about 2017). A note on the overall study: The study profiled T cell receptor beta repertoires in healthy donors and ankylosing spondylitis patients to find disease-linked TCR variants. The whole study cohort included 108 healthy donors and roughly 24 ankylosing spondylitis patients. Samples of peripheral blood were taken, and for ankylosing spondylitis patients, synovial fluid was collected as well. Findings and caveats that apply to the study as a whole: Some TCR beta motif variants had previously been reported in synovial fluid and blood of reactive arthritis patients, which suggested common disease-initiation mechanisms. According to the report, matched synovial fluid samples from ankylosing spondylitis patients were significantly enriched for the disease-linked clones. A TCR beta motif of fewer than 10 highly homologous amino acid variants appeared characteristic of blood from ankylosing spondylitis patients. A CD8+ phenotype was shown by the disease-linked clones, which were found at relatively low frequencies in peripheral blood.

The TCR sequence derives from a male donor with ankylosing spondylitis. Sequenced input: blood, either unsorted or a sorted T cell fraction (not recorded which). The chain uses TRBV4-3 and TRBJ2-5, with no confidently assigned D gene. Here the CDR3 is given as CASSRTGRRGQETQYF. In nucleotides, the sequence is TGCGCCAGCAGCCGAACTGGGCGCCGAGGCCAAGAGACCCAGTACTTC.